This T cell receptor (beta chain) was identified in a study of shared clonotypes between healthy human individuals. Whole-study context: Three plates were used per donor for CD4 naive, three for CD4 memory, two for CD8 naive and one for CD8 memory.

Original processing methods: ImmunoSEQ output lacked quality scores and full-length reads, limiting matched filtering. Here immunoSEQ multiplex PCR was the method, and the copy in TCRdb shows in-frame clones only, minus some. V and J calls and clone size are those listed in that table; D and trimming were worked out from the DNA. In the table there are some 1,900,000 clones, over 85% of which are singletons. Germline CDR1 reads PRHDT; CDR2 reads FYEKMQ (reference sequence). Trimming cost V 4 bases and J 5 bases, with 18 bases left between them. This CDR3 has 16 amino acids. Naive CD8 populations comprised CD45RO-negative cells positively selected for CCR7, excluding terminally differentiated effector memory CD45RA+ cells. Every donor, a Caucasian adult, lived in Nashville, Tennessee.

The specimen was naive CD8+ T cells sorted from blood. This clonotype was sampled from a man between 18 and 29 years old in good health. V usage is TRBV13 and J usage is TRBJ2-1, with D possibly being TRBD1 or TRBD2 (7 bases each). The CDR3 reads CASSSTDREGHNEQFF. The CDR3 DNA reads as TGTGCCAGCAGCTCGACCGACAGGGAGGGACACAATGAGCAGTTCTTC.